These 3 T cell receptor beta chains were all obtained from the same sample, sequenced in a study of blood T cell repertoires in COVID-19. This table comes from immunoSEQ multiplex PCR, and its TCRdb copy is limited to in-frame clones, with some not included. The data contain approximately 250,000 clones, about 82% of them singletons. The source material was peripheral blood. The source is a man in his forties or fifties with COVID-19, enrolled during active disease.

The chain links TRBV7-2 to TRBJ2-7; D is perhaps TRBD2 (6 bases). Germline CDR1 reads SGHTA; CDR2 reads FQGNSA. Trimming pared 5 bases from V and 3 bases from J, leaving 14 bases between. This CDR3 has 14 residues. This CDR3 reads CASSLIGGNYEQYF. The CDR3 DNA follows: TGTGCCAGCAGCCTCATTGGGGGGAACTACGAGCAGTACTTC.

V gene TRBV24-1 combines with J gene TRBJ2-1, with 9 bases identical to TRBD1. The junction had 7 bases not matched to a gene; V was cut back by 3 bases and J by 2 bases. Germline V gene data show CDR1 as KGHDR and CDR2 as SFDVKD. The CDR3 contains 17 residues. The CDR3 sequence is CATSDAADRGPYNEQFF. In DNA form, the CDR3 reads TGTGCCACCAGTGATGCCGCGGACAGGGGACCCTACAATGAGCAGTTCTTC.

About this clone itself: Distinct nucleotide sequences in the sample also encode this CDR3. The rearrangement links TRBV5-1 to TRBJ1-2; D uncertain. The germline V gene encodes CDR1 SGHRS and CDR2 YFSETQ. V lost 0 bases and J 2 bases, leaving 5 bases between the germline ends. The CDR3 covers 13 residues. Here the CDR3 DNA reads TGCGCCAGCAGCTTGGGTCAGAACTATGGCTACACCTTC. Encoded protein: CASSLGQNYGYTF.